Presented here are 20 T cell receptor beta chains from one specimen sequenced in a study of cytomegalovirus exposure and HLA in healthy donors. Researchers ran the PCR with 60 Vbeta and 13 Jbeta primers. Using immunoSEQ multiplex PCR, the repertoire was profiled, and TCRdb retains in-frame clones only, with some absent. The top ten hold about 2.5% of the sample, which has 150,000 to 200,000 clones, approximately 72% seen once. Sequences were obtained from PBMCs. These receptors were collected from a human donor in good health.

The chain employs TRBV6-5 and TRBJ1-2; 8 bases line up with TRBD1. Per germline, CDR1 MNHEY and CDR2 SVGAGI. With 0 bases clipped from V and 6 bases from J, the junction kept 9 bases outside the gene matches. The CDR3 has 16 amino acids. The CDR3 bases are TGTGCCAGCAGTTACTCCCAGACAGGGGAGCGGGATGGCTACACCTTC. Translated: CASSYSQTGERDGYTF.

This chain links TRBV7-8 with TRBJ1-1, with D perhaps TRBD1 (6 bases). Germline lookup yields CDR1 SGHVS and CDR2 FQNEAQ. V lost 3 bases, J lost 4 bases, and 12 bases lay in between. The CDR3 contains 14 residues. This CDR3 reads CASSLSRGGTEAFF. For the CDR3, the DNA is TGTGCCAGCAGCTTGAGTAGGGGGGGCACTGAAGCTTTCTTT.

This chain links TRBV30 with TRBJ1-4; the D gene is possibly TRBD1 (6 bases). Between the trimmed V and J ends, which lost 5 bases and 6 bases, there was a span of 16 bases. This CDR3 has 14 residues. CDR1 is GTSNPN, CDR2 SVGIG, per germline (reference sequence). The chain's CDR3 is CAWRDTPRDEKLFF. CDR3 nucleotide sequence: TGTGCCTGGCGGGACACCCCGCGTGATGAAAAACTGTTTTTT.

This chain links TRBV16 with TRBJ2-1; 7 nucleotides agree with TRBD1. The CDR3 covers 16 residues. Germline V CDR1 and CDR2: KGHSY, FQNENV. V trimming: 2 bases; J trimming: 4 bases; junction bases outside the gene matches: 8. Here the CDR3 DNA reads TGTGCCAGCAGCCAACCTGACAGGGACGCTTACAATGAGCAGTTCTTC. Translating gives CASSQPDRDAYNEQFF.

The chain couples TRBV21-1 to TRBJ1-4; the table's D gene call, TRBD1, was not cross checked with the DNA. TRBV21-1 is a listed pseudogene. This CDR3 comprises 16 residues. CDR3 protein: CASSKESQGSNEKLFF. In DNA form, the CDR3 reads TGTGCCAGCAGCAAAGAGAGCCAGGGGAGTAATGAAAAACTGTTTTTT.

The rearrangement joins TRBV18 to TRBJ2-1; D perhaps matches TRBD2 (6 bases). Germline V CDR1 and CDR2: KGHSH, LQKENI. V was clipped by 4 bases and J by 8 bases, with 12 bases between them. This CDR3 has 13 amino acids. CDR3 protein: CASSRKRADEQFF. CDR3 nucleotides: TGTGCCAGCTCACGAAAGCGGGCAGATGAGCAGTTCTTC.

This rearrangement joins TRBV4-1 to TRBJ2-7; 11 bases are shared with TRBD1. The CDR3 contains 15 residues. The V segment lost 2 bases and the J segment 3 bases; nucleotides outside the gene matches: 3. Germline lookup yields CDR1 MGHRA and CDR2 YSYEKL. Here the CDR3 DNA reads TGCGCCAGCAGCCAATCCGGGACAGGGGGCTACGAGCAGTACTTC. The encoded protein is CASSQSGTGGYEQYF.

The rearrangement joins TRBV19 to TRBJ2-3; 10 positions agree with TRBD2. The germline V gene encodes CDR1 LNHDA and CDR2 SQIVND (reference sequence). The V and J ends lost 5 bases and 0 bases, in that order; junction bases with no gene match: 8. The CDR3 runs to 17 residues. CDR3 nucleotides: TGTGCCAGTAGTCTAGGGACTAGCGAATCTAGCACAGATACGCAGTATTTT. Its translation is CASSLGTSESSTDTQYF.

The chain joins TRBV10-1 to TRBJ2-7; 7 nucleotides line up with TRBD1. The CDR3 loop spans 16 amino acids. Looked up from germline, CDR1 is WNHNN and CDR2 is SYGVQD (reference sequence). Losses at the gene ends were 0 bases for V and 2 bases for J; bases not matched to a gene: 7. The CDR3 sequence is CASSESPWTGAYEQYF. In DNA form, the CDR3 reads TGCGCCAGCAGTGAGTCTCCGTGGACAGGAGCCTACGAGCAGTACTTC.

V is TRBV4-1 and J is TRBJ1-2; TRBD1 agrees at 10 bases. Germline CDR1 MGHRA, CDR2 YSYEKL. This CDR3 comprises 15 residues. V trimming: 2 bases; J trimming: 8 bases; junction bases outside the gene matches: 8. CDR3 in amino acids: CASSQPGQGSWGYTF. DNA for the CDR3: TGCGCCAGCAGCCAACCGGGACAGGGGTCTTGGGGCTACACCTTC.

This clone was counted between two and nine times. The J gene is TRBJ2-7, the V gene TRBV7-3, with 7 positions matching TRBD1. Germline V CDR1 and CDR2: SGHTA, FQGTGA. V gave up 3 bases and J gave up 3 bases; unmatched junction bases: 2. The CDR3 has 13 amino acids. CDR3 nucleotide sequence: TGTGCCAGCAGCTTCGGGGACAGCTACGAGCAGTACTTC. Translating gives CASSFGDSYEQYF.

This clone was counted once. This sequence joins TRBV5-6 and TRBJ1-2; 7 nucleotides agree with TRBD1. This CDR3 region has 13 residues. Germline V gives CDR1 SGHDT, CDR2 YYEEEE. V lost 3 bases to trimming and J lost 7 bases; unmatched junction nucleotides: 6. The CDR3 sequence: CASSSDRPSGYTF. CDR3 in DNA: TGTGCCAGCAGCTCGGACAGGCCGAGTGGCTACACCTTC. Variable domain in full (rest from reference TRBV5-6 and TRBJ1-2): DAGVTQSPTHLIKTRGQQVTLRCSPKSGHDTVSWYQQALGQGPQFIFQYYEEEERQRGNFPDRFSGHQFPNYSSELNVNALLLGDSALYLCASSSDRPSGYTFGSGTRLTVV.

This chain joins TRBV6-1 and TRBJ1-4; the D is unclear. The V gene's germline CDR1 is MNHNS and CDR2 SASEGT. Trimming took 4 bases from V and 0 from J, leaving 6 bases between them. The CDR3 has 14 amino acids. This chain's CDR3 is CASSVGPTNEKLFF. CDR3 DNA sequence: TGTGCCAGCAGTGTGGGCCCAACTAATGAAAAACTGTTTTTT.

The V gene is TRBV7-8, the J gene TRBJ1-6; 7 bases agree with TRBD1. J lost 7 bases, V lost 3 bases, and 3 bases had no gene match. The V gene's germline CDR1 is SGHVS and CDR2 FQNEAQ. The CDR3 spans 14 residues. The CDR3 loop is CASSFGTENSPLHF. DNA for the CDR3: TGTGCCAGCAGCTTCGGGACAGAAAATTCACCCCTCCACTTT.

The gene calls are TRBV4-1 and TRBJ1-2; perhaps TRBD1 as D (6 bases). The V end was cut by 0 bases, the J end by 2 bases, with 16 bases between. The CDR3 consists of 17 residues. Per germline, CDR1 MGHRA and CDR2 YSYEKL. For the CDR3, the DNA is TGCGCCAGCAGCCAAGATCTCGTGACAGGAGGAAACTATGGCTACACCTTC. Its translation is CASSQDLVTGGNYGYTF.

As regards this clone: Within the sample, other DNA sequences also encode this same CDR3. The chain couples TRBV30 to TRBJ1-6, with TRBD1 identical over 8 bases. Trimming took 0 bases from V and 8 from J; bases not matched to a gene: 3. The CDR3 extends over 14 amino acids. Germline V gene sequence: CDR1 GTSNPN, CDR2 SVGIG (reference sequence). The DNA of the CDR3 is TGTGCCTGGAGTGTTGGACAGGGTGATTCACCCCTCCACTTT. Its protein product is CAWSVGQGDSPLHF.

This chain joins TRBV2 and TRBJ2-2, with D maybe TRBD2 (7 bases). Looked up from germline, CDR1 is SNHLY and CDR2 is FYNNEI. The CDR3 sequence is 13 residues long. V lost 7 bases and J 4 bases, leaving 10 bases between the germline ends. As DNA, the CDR3 is TGTGCCAGCAAGGGGGGGCGCACCGGGGAGCTGTTTTTT. It is translated as CASKGGRTGELFF.

The chain employs TRBV5-8 and TRBJ1-2; D possibly corresponds to TRBD1 (6 bases). V was clipped by 4 bases and J by 8 bases, with 15 bases between them. CDR1 is SGHTS and CDR2 is YDEGEE in the germline V gene. The length of the CDR3 is 13 residues. The CDR3 DNA sequence: TGTGCCAGCAGCCCGGGGGGCACCCGCGGCTACACCTTC. Encoded protein: CASSPGGTRGYTF.

The chain has TRBV28 and TRBJ1-4, with 7 bases that match TRBD1. V was clipped by 3 bases and J by 2 bases; unmatched bases: 3. The germline V gene has CDR1 MDHEN and CDR2 SYDVKM. The CDR3 is made up of 15 amino acids. The CDR3: CASSFAGQTNEKLFF. The CDR3 DNA reads as TGTGCCAGCAGTTTCGCGGGACAGACTAATGAAAAACTGTTTTTT. Drawing the rest from reference TRBV28 and TRBJ1-4, the complete variable domain is DVKVTQSSRYLVKRTGEKVFLECVQDMDHENMFWYRQDPGLGLRLIYFSYDVKMKEKGDIPEGYSVSREKKERFSLILESASTNQTSMYLCASSFAGQTNEKLFFGSGTQLSVL.

The CDR3 coding sequence is TGCAGCGTGGGGGCCAGGCTTGAAACAGATACGCAGTATTTT. Translation gives CSVGARLETDTQYF. The rearrangement joins TRBV29-1 to TRBJ2-3; D is perhaps TRBD1 (6 bases). Germline V gene lookup returns CDR1 SQVTM and CDR2 ANQGSEA. The length of the CDR3 is 14 residues. V was trimmed by 6 bases and J by 3 bases, leaving 16 bases between them.